Below, one T cell receptor beta chain is given with its context. This clone showed up just a few times. The antigen it recognizes is unknown. No base qualities exist here, and no much larger clone lies one base off it. The identical CDR3 is also encoded by other nucleotide sequences in the sample. The record originates from a study of T cell responses to AZD1222 COVID-19 vaccine (dated by TCRdb to the early 2020s). Study-level background: AZD1222 recipients with second doses at about 4 weeks or about 12 weeks were pooled, because spike-specific TCR depth and breadth did not differ between schedules. Trial participants were enrolled into age subgroups of 18-55, 56-69 and 70-plus years, which contained 148, 28 and 57 TCR-sequenced participants, respectively. A total of approximately 240 trial participants underwent TCR sequencing, of whom 200 to 220 had received two doses of AZD1222 and about 25 had received two doses of the MenACWY control vaccine. Results and caveats for the whole study, not just this receptor: Epitopes outside the regions mutated in the B.1.351 and B.1.1.7 variants were reportedly recognized by nearly half of the unique spike-specific TCRs. The 56-69-year group was small, and its depth increase did not reach significance, likely because of low power. CD4 TCRs associated with the vaccine covered the entire spike protein, and the dominant responses were in regions 160-218 and 743-854. Participants were mostly white British, with more females than males. The authors suggested clonal diversity may have been underestimated. Spike-specific TCR breadth and depth rose significantly after two AZD1222 doses compared with day 0 and with MenACWY recipients. Conclusions about previously exposed vaccinees are limited, since just a handful of AZD1222 recipients were seropositive for SARS-CoV-2 at baseline. Because no day 14 peak-response samples were available, repertoires were characterized only after the peak T cell response.

The germline V and J ends show losses of 3 bases and 1 base respectively, and no gene match explains 4 bases of the junction. As encoded in the germline V gene (reference sequence), CDR1 is GTSNPN while CDR2 is SVGIG. The CDR3 spans 15 residues, from the cysteine through the phenylalanine. The only DNA kept is the CDR3, 45 bases in frame from the first base. The label giving this sample's time point can be read as: baseline before first vaccination. The vaccinee samples were drawn from two UK trials, COV001 and COV002, one of which was a single-blind randomized controlled phase 2/3 trial testing AZD1222 (ChAdOx1 nCoV-19) in healthy adults. For TCRbeta chain sequencing, PBMC samples were collected from trial participants at day 0 and at day 28 after the second dose. The CDR3 regions of human TCRbeta chains were subjected to immunosequencing. Per the original workflow: TCRs in the repertoires were matched against a reference library of SARS-CoV-2-specific TCRs that had been generated with the MIRA antigen-specificity platform. Breadth was defined as the fraction of unique TCRs that were SARS-CoV-2-associated, and depth was defined as the fraction of total T cells that were SARS-CoV-2-associated. Each spike-specific TCR was assigned to its reactive spike region and to a CD4 or CD8 class using the MIRA data. Log10-transformed breadth and depth values were compared by one-way ANOVA with Sidak's multiple comparisons tests. Here the immuneACCESS table is served through TCRdb, limited to in-frame sequences with V and J called. Missing clones are a known gap in these copies; in checked studies unresolved V genes cover under half, and the rest lacks a known reason. V and J calls plus clone size are reproduced from that table; the DNA served to infer D and trimming. Here the sample has about 110,000 clones; around 90% occur a single time. The ten biggest clones cover about 5.2% of the sample.

The chain is assembled from TRBV30 and TRBJ2-2; 8 of the junction bases match TRBD2. This TCR was recovered from an adult in good health. The starting material was peripheral blood, obtained on day 0 of AZD1222 vaccination. The nucleotide sequence is TGTGCCTGGAGAGGCGGGAGGAAGAACACCGGGGAGCTGTTTTTT. It translates to CAWRGGRKNTGELFF.